Following are 32 T cell receptor beta chains from one sample sequenced in a study of T cell responses to AZD1222 COVID-19 vaccine. Produced via immunoSEQ multiplex PCR; TCRdb's table is partial and in-frame only. This table has some 100,000 clones, 92% appearing once. The sample consisted of peripheral blood, taken 28 days after the second AZD1222 dose. These receptors were taken from an adult who received the AZD1222 COVID-19 vaccine.

The chain uses TRBV6-2 or TRBV6-3 and TRBJ1-5; D is unresolved. Between the trimmed V and J ends, which lost 5 bases and 0 bases, there was a span of 5 bases. Germline V gene lookup returns CDR1 MNHEY and CDR2 SVGEGT. CDR3 length equals 13 residues. This CDR3 is CASSLNSNQPQHF. The CDR3 region has the DNA TGTGCCAGCAGTCTGAATAGCAATCAGCCCCAGCATTTT.

This sequence joins TRBV5-1 and TRBJ1-6; perhaps TRBD1 as D (5 bases). The CDR3 loop spans 15 amino acids. V was shortened by 3 bases and J by 7 bases, with 14 bases between the two germline ends. In germline, CDR1 is SGHRS, CDR2 YFSETQ. CDR3 in amino acids: CASSWTRDPNSPLHF. Here the CDR3 DNA reads TGCGCCAGCAGCTGGACCCGGGACCCCAATTCACCCCTCCACTTT.

The chain uses TRBV30 and TRBJ1-5, with D tentatively TRBD1 (5 bases). The CDR3 has 13 residues. CDR1 is GTSNPN and CDR2 is SVGIG in the germline V gene (reference sequence). Trimming pared 6 bases from V and 2 bases from J, leaving 11 bases between. The CDR3 bases are TGTGCCTGCCAGGGTAGTGGCAATCAGCCCCAGCATTTT. Amino acid sequence: CACQGSGNQPQHF.

The chain recombines TRBV29-1 with TRBJ1-2; D possibly corresponds to TRBD1 (5 bases). Germline CDR1 SQVTM, CDR2 ANQGSEA. Trimming took 3 bases from V and 3 from J, leaving 8 bases between them. The CDR3 length is 12 residues. CDR3 in DNA: TGCAGCGTTGACAGGGATCACTATGGCTACACCTTC. Its protein product is CSVDRDHYGYTF. The entire variable domain, with the rest obtained from reference TRBV29-1 and TRBJ1-2, is as follows: SAVISQKPSRDICQRGTSLTIQCQVDSQVTMMFWYRQQPGQSLTLIATANQGSEATYESGFVIDKFPISRPNLTFSTLTVSNMSPEDSSIYLCSVDRDHYGYTFGSGTRLTVV.

J is TRBJ2-5 and V is TRBV19; D unclear. The CDR3 extends over 12 amino acids. CDR1 and CDR2 (germline): LNHDA, SQIVND (reference sequence). V lost 5 bases and J 5 bases, leaving 9 bases between the germline ends. CDR3 sequence: CASSLPRETQYF. The CDR3 nucleotides are TGTGCCAGTAGTTTGCCGCGGGAGACCCAGTACTTC.

The CDR3 protein is CAWSRGDPYNEQFF. For the CDR3, the DNA is TGTGCCTGGAGTAGAGGGGACCCATACAATGAGCAGTTCTTC. V is TRBV30 and J is TRBJ2-1; D could derive from TRBD1 or TRBD2 (5 bases each). The V end lost 2 bases, the J end lost 4 bases, and 12 bases lay between the germline ends. This CDR3 region has 14 residues. Germline CDR1 and CDR2: GTSNPN and SVGIG (reference sequence).

V gene TRBV28 combines with J gene TRBJ2-6; TRBD1 matches 7 bases. Germline V gene lookup returns CDR1 MDHEN and CDR2 SYDVKM. The CDR3 runs 18 residues. Germline trimming cut 6 bases from V and 1 base from J; bases unmatched to any gene: 12. CDR3 nucleotides: TGTGCCAGCAGGAATCCGGGACAGCACATATCTGGGGCCAACGTCCTGACTTTC. Its translation is CASRNPGQHISGANVLTF.

This chain joins TRBV5-1 and TRBJ2-7; tentatively, D is TRBD1 or TRBD2 (6 bases each). The CDR3 runs to 16 residues. V gave up 4 bases and J gave up 3 bases, with 20 bases separating them. The germline V gene encodes CDR1 SGHRS and CDR2 YFSETQ. The chain's CDR3 is CASSPRLQGLGYEQYF. Here the CDR3 DNA reads TGCGCCAGCAGCCCACGCCTACAGGGACTGGGCTACGAGCAGTACTTC.

This chain links TRBV7-2 with TRBJ1-2, with D possibly matching TRBD1 (5 bases). Germline CDR1 SGHTA, CDR2 FQGNSA. The CDR3 is 14 amino acids. Trimming left V 5 bases short and J 8 bases short, with 18 bases between. The CDR3 coding sequence is TGTGCCAGCAGCCCGCTGGGGGAGATAGGAGGCTACACCTTC. Translation: CASSPLGEIGGYTF.

The genes are TRBV10-1 and TRBJ1-2; no reliable D call. The V gene lost 2 bases and the J gene lost 5 bases, with 9 bases spanning the gap. The CDR3 sequence is 13 residues long. The V gene's germline CDR1 is WNHNN and CDR2 SYGVQD (reference sequence). CDR3 nucleotide sequence: TGCGCCAGCAGTGAGGGCAGAACTTATGGCTACACCTTC. It yields the protein CASSEGRTYGYTF.

The chain links TRBV5-1 to TRBJ2-7; no definite D call. Germline lookup yields CDR1 SGHRS and CDR2 YFSETQ. V was clipped by 2 bases and J by 5 bases, with 8 bases between them. The CDR3 contains 12 residues. The CDR3 here is CASSFVGDEQYF. CDR3 nucleotide sequence: TGCGCCAGCAGCTTCGTTGGGGACGAGCAGTACTTC.

The rearrangement joins TRBV5-1 to TRBJ2-3; D uncertain. The CDR3 is made up of 14 amino acids. V dropped 4 bases and J dropped 14 bases, with 23 bases sitting between them. Germline V gene sequence: CDR1 SGHRS, CDR2 YFSETQ. The CDR3 bases are TGCGCCAGCAGCCCTAACCCCGGCTCCCCCCGGCCGTATTTT. Its protein is CASSPNPGSPRPYF.

The chain has TRBV27 and TRBJ2-3; D is possibly TRBD1 or TRBD2 (5 bases each). The germline gives CDR1 MNHEY, CDR2 SMNVEV (reference sequence). Trimming took 8 bases from V and 5 from J, leaving 20 bases between them. This CDR3 has 15 residues. CDR3 sequence: CASLGAGSIKDTQYF. CDR3 DNA sequence: TGTGCCAGCCTCGGGGCAGGGTCGATTAAAGATACGCAGTATTTT.

The V and J genes are TRBV7-8 and TRBJ1-2; TRBD1 matches 8 bases. This CDR3 comprises 15 residues. V gave up 2 bases and J gave up 4 bases; unmatched junction bases: 6. CDR1 is SGHVS and CDR2 is FQNEAQ in the germline V gene. CDR3: CASSLNQGAGYGYTF. CDR3 coding DNA: TGTGCCAGCAGCTTAAATCAGGGGGCCGGCTATGGCTACACCTTC.

V usage is TRBV5-1 and J usage is TRBJ2-2; D gene ambiguous. V was cut by 4 bases and J by 1 base, with 5 bases left in between. This CDR3 has 13 residues. Germline loops: CDR1 SGHRS, CDR2 YFSETQ. CDR3 sequence: CASSAENTGELFF. Here the CDR3 DNA reads TGCGCCAGCAGCGCCGAGAACACCGGGGAGCTGTTTTTT.

The chain carries TRBV18 and TRBJ1-6, with D hard to call. The CDR3 contains 14 residues. The V gene's germline CDR1 is KGHSH and CDR2 LQKENI. V lost 6 bases and J lost 4, with 10 bases in between. CDR3 coding DNA: TGTGCCAGCTCTCTGGACGGTTATAATTCACCCCTCCACTTT. Protein product: CASSLDGYNSPLHF.

This clone has a handful of counts. The J gene is TRBJ1-5, the V gene TRBV18; 7 bases agree with TRBD1. CDR3 length: 14 residues. J lost 5 bases, V lost 1 base, and 2 bases had no gene match. Germline CDR1 reads KGHSH; CDR2 reads LQKENI. The CDR3 DNA is TGTGCCAGCTCACCACGACAGGGAGATCAGCCCCAGCATTTT. Amino acid sequence: CASSPRQGDQPQHF.

The J gene is TRBJ2-1, the V gene TRBV5-6; no definite D call. Trimming left V 2 bases short and J 3 bases short, with 0 bases between. CDR1 is SGHDT and CDR2 is YYEEEE in the germline V gene. The CDR3 consists of 11 residues. CDR3 sequence: CASSFYNEQFF. The CDR3 bases are TGTGCCAGCAGCTTCTACAATGAGCAGTTCTTC.

CDR3 in amino acids: CATSRDGVSTEAFF. CDR3 in DNA: TGTGCCACCAGCAGAGATGGTGTAAGCACTGAAGCTTTCTTT. The chain combines TRBV15 with TRBJ1-1; D remains unclear. CDR3 length: 14 residues. V was cut by 0 bases and J by 4 bases, with 9 bases left in between. Germline loops: CDR1 LNHNV, CDR2 YYDKDF (reference sequence).

The rearrangement uses TRBV19 and TRBJ2-1, with D possibly called TRBD1 or TRBD2 (5 bases each). V was pared by 0 bases and J by 6 bases, with 12 bases between. This CDR3 region has 15 residues. Germline CDR1 is LNHDA and CDR2 is SQIVND (reference sequence). CDR3 in amino acids: CASSIDRDLSNEQFF. CDR3 DNA: TGTGCCAGTAGTATAGACCGGGACCTTTCCAATGAGCAGTTCTTC.

The chain carries TRBV6-5 and TRBJ2-1; D not certain. The CDR3 runs 10 residues. The germline gives CDR1 MNHEY, CDR2 SVGAGI. Deletions cut 2 bases from V and 7 bases from J, with 0 bases between. The CDR3 is CASSYNEQFF. The CDR3 DNA follows: TGTGCCAGCAGTTACAATGAGCAGTTCTTC.

The rearrangement uses TRBV7-2 and TRBJ2-1; D possibly corresponds to TRBD2 (6 bases). Trimming pared 0 bases from V and 12 bases from J, leaving 12 bases between. Germline CDR1 is SGHTA and CDR2 is FQGNSA. The CDR3 is made up of 13 amino acids. Here the CDR3 DNA reads TGTGCCAGCAGCTTAGCGGAGGGAACCGGGCAGTTCTTC. This codes for CASSLAEGTGQFF.

This clone was recorded once. This chain connects TRBV6-5 to TRBJ1-5, with D uncertain. V lost 1 base, J lost 5 bases, and 3 bases lay in between. CDR1 MNHEY and CDR2 SVGAGI come from the germline V gene. This CDR3 is built from 12 residues. This CDR3 is CASSYLYQPQHF. The CDR3 DNA is TGTGCCAGCAGTTACTTATATCAGCCCCAGCATTTT.

The chain has TRBV27 and TRBJ2-3, with 7 bases aligning to TRBD2. Germline loops: CDR1 MNHEY, CDR2 SMNVEV (reference sequence). Trimming at V came to 3 bases and at J to 2 bases, leaving 5 bases not matched to a gene. The CDR3 runs to 15 residues. The CDR3 DNA sequence: TGTGCCAGCAGTTTTCGGCGGGGGAACACAGATACGCAGTATTTT. Residues: CASSFRRGNTDTQYF.

The chain uses TRBV10-1 and TRBJ1-5, with D tentatively TRBD1 (5 bases). Germline loops: CDR1 WNHNN, CDR2 SYGVQD (reference sequence). V lost 0 bases and J lost 4, with 25 bases in between. The CDR3 has 20 residues. The CDR3: CASSESIPPVEGILNQPQHF. Written as DNA, the CDR3 is TGCGCCAGCAGTGAGTCCATTCCCCCGGTTGAGGGGATACTTAATCAGCCCCAGCATTTT.

The genes are TRBV6-5 and TRBJ2-3; the D is unclear. This CDR3 is 12 amino acids long. CDR1 and CDR2 from the germline V gene are MNHEY and SVGAGI. The ends were cut back, 6 bases at V and 1 base at J, with 5 bases in the middle. CDR3 amino acids: CASRIGTDTQYF. The CDR3 region has the DNA TGTGCCAGCAGGATCGGCACAGATACGCAGTATTTT.

V is TRBV7-9 and J is TRBJ2-3, with 10 bases lining up with TRBD2. The CDR3 is 16 residues long. Per germline, CDR1 SEHNR and CDR2 FQNEAQ (reference sequence). With V trimmed by 0 bases and J by 1 base, 1 base remained unmatched. The CDR3 loop reads CASSLALAGGTDTQYF. In nucleotides, the CDR3 is TGTGCCAGCAGCTTAGCCCTAGCGGGGGGCACAGATACGCAGTATTTT.

V and J are TRBV6-5 and TRBJ1-4; 7 bases line up with TRBD1. The CDR3 spans 15 residues. Germline CDR1 is MNHEY and CDR2 is SVGAGI. The J segment lost 4 bases and the V segment lost 6 bases, leaving 8 bases of the junction unmatched. Here the CDR3 DNA reads TGTGCCAGCAGGTCGACCGGGACAGTTAATGAAAAACTGTTTTTT. It is translated as CASRSTGTVNEKLFF.

This chain joins TRBV11-3 and TRBJ1-1; 8 nucleotides line up with TRBD1. J was trimmed by 10 bases and V by 5 bases; bases with no gene match: 6. Germline V gene data show CDR1 as SGHNT and CDR2 as YENEEA. The CDR3 is 12 residues long. DNA for the CDR3: TGTGCCAGCAGCGCCCAGGGGGCGGTAGCTTTCTTT. This codes for CASSAQGAVAFF.

The rearrangement uses TRBV29-1 and TRBJ1-4, with TRBD1 matching 9 bases. V shed 1 base and J 7 bases; nucleotides not matched to a gene: 7. Per germline, CDR1 SQVTM and CDR2 ANQGSEA. This CDR3 is 15 amino acids long. CDR3 protein: CSVEVPGTGREKLFF. The CDR3 coding sequence is TGCAGCGTTGAAGTTCCCGGGACAGGGCGTGAAAAACTGTTTTTT.

This chain connects TRBV7-2 to TRBJ2-5, with D maybe TRBD2 (6 bases). V lost 3 bases and J 3 bases, leaving 14 bases between the germline ends. There are 15 residues in the CDR3. The germline gives CDR1 SGHTA, CDR2 FQGNSA. The CDR3 nucleotides read TGTGCCAGCAGCTTTGGTGGGCGCGGGGAAGAGACCCAGTACTTC. As protein: CASSFGGRGEETQYF. Full variable domain (outside the CDR3, taken from reference TRBV7-2 and TRBJ2-5): GAGVSQSPSNKVTEKGKDVELRCDPISGHTALYWYRQSLGQGLEFLIYFQGNSAPDKSGLPSDRFSAERTGGSVSTLTIQRTQQEDSAVYLCASSFGGRGEETQYFGPGTRLLVL.

In this sample, this clone turned up once. This sequence joins TRBV5-1 and TRBJ2-5; D remains ambiguous. CDR1 is SGHRS, CDR2 YFSETQ, per germline. The CDR3 spans 14 residues. The V end was cut by 0 bases, the J end by 4 bases, with 10 bases between. In DNA form, the CDR3 reads TGCGCCAGCAGCTTGGACACCCGCCGAGAGACCCAGTACTTC. Protein product: CASSLDTRRETQYF.